What follows are 7 T cell receptor beta chains derived from one specimen sequenced in a study of CD8+CD57+ T cells in acquired aplastic anemia. The use of genomic DNA as template underpinned the TCR beta VDJ and CDR3 profiling. Each CDR3 protein is one row after TCRdb ran MiXCR on the reads. The sample holds some 160,000 distinct CDR3 sequences, more than 45% seen once. The patients chosen for sequencing had shown expansion of CD8+CD57+ cells (detected by flow cytometry). The source material was sorted CD4+, CD8+, or CD8+CD57+ T cells (not recorded which) from PBMCs. These receptors all come from a human donor with aplastic anemia.

Note on this clonotype: Being one base from a much bigger clone, this may be a read error. The chain recombines TRBV20-1 with TRBJ2-3; D uncertain. This CDR3 spans 13 amino acids. Germline loops: CDR1 DFQATT, CDR2 SNEGSKA (reference sequence). For the CDR3, the DNA is TGCAGTGCTAGGGTAGCAATCACAGATACGCGGTATTTT. Translating it yields CSARVAITDTRYF.

V is TRBV5-6 and J is TRBJ2-7; D ambiguous. Germline V CDR1 and CDR2: SGHDT, YYEEEE. The CDR3 spans 14 residues. V dropped 1 base and J dropped 3 bases, with 11 bases sitting between them. The CDR3 coding sequence is TGTGCCAGCAGCTTGAGGGTCAACCTCTACGAGCAGTACTTC. This gives the protein CASSLRVNLYEQYF.

The chain has TRBV6-5 and TRBJ1-6; unclear D gene. In germline, CDR1 is MNHEY, CDR2 SVGAGI. CDR3 length: 15 amino acids. Trimming stripped 0 bases from V and 7 bases from J, with 10 bases between. The CDR3: CASSYSWQLNSPLHF. The CDR3 DNA sequence: TGTGCCAGCAGTTACTCTTGGCAGCTGAATTCACCCCTCCACTTT.

In its sample, this clonotype was seen a few times. A single base separates this from a much larger clone, so it may be a read error. The chain has TRBV2 and TRBJ1-1; no firm D call. This CDR3 comprises 13 residues. Germline V gene sequence: CDR1 SNHLY, CDR2 FYNNEI. V was trimmed by 4 bases and J by 0 bases, leaving 6 bases between them. CDR3 sequence: CASSGVLNTEAFF. The CDR3 DNA sequence: TGTGCCAGCAGTGGGGTGCTGAACACTGAAGCTTTCTTT.

CDR3 nucleotides: TGTGCCACCAGTCAGGGAGTCGGGTTTGATGGCTACACCTTC. Encoded protein: CATSQGVGFDGYTF. J is TRBJ1-2 and V is TRBV24-1, with TRBD1 as a possible D gene (5 bases). Trimming removed 6 bases from V and 6 bases from J, with 16 bases in between. Germline V gene lookup returns CDR1 KGHDR and CDR2 SFDVKD. This CDR3 has 14 amino acids.

The count of this clonotype is one. The CDR3 spells CASNQAYTDTQYF. CDR3 bases: TGTGCCAGTAATCAAGCATACACAGATACGCAGTATTTT. This rearrangement joins TRBV19 to TRBJ2-3; D is uncertain. Per the germline V gene, CDR1 is LNHDA and CDR2 is SQIVND (reference sequence). CDR3 length: 13 residues. With 7 bases removed from V and 2 bases from J, the gap between germline ends came to 10 bases.

This clonotype was seen repeatedly, ten times or more. V usage is TRBV5-6 and J usage is TRBJ2-5; D unclear. V shed 6 bases and J shed 2 bases, with 14 bases lying between them. The CDR3 is made up of 14 amino acids. Germline loops: CDR1 SGHDT, CDR2 YYEEEE. The CDR3 DNA reads TGTGCCAGCACCACAACACCGATGCAAGAGACCCAGTACTTC. Its protein is CASTTTPMQETQYF.